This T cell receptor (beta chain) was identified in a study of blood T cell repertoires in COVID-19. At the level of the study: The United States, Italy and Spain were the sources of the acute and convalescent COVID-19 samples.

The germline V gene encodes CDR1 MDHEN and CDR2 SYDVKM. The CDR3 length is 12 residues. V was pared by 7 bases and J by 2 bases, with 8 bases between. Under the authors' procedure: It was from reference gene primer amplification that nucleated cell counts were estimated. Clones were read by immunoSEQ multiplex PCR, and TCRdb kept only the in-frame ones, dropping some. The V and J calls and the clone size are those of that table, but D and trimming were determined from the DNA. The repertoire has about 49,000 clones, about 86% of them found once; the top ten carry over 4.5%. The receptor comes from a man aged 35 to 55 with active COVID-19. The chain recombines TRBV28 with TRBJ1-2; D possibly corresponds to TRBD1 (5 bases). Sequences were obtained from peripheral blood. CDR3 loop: CASTTVNYGYTF. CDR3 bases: TGTGCCAGCACGACAGTCAACTATGGCTACACCTTC.